A selection of T cell receptor beta chains follows, all from one sample in a study of CD8+ T cells in alopecia areata. The repertoire was sequenced with immunoSEQ multiplex PCR; TCRdb's copy has only in-frame clones and lacks some. The data hold nearly 95,000 clones, with around 71% observed a single time. Sequenced material: CD8+ T cells sorted from blood, taken around week 44, from a patient treated with tofacitinib. Receptors were obtained from a human donor with alopecia areata. CDR3s include the opening cysteine and the closing phenylalanine or tryptophan. A D gene is named only where the DNA matches it firmly. Not all rows give a size; the values are once, few, many and, for expanded clones, a class.

v_gene	d_gene	j_gene	abundance	CDR3nt	CDR3aa
TRBV18	TRBD2	TRBJ2-1	.	TGTGCCAGTTCCGGGGGGGAATACAATGAGCAGTTCTTC	CASSGGEYNEQFF
TRBV27	TRBD1	TRBJ2-1	.	TGTGCCAGCAGAAGACAGGGACCCATCAATGAGCAGTTCTTC	CASRRQGPINEQFF
TRBV19	.	TRBJ2-1	few	TGTGCCAGTAGTATAGCCGGGCACAATGAGCAGTTCTTC	CASSIAGHNEQFF
TRBV5-5	.	TRBJ1-1	.	TGTGCCAGCAGCTTGGTTGGAGGCAAACCTGAAGCTTTCTTT	CASSLVGGKPEAFF
TRBV5-6	.	TRBJ2-5	few	TGTGCCAGCAGCATCGGACAGAAAGAGACCCAGTACTTC	CASSIGQKETQYF
TRBV6-1	TRBD1	TRBJ2-7	.	TGTGCCAGCAGGGGGACAGGGACGACCTACGAGCAGTACTTC	CASRGTGTTYEQYF
TRBV29-1	.	TRBJ2-5	.	TGCAGCGTTGAATTAGGGGCTTTTGGGGCCCAGTACTTC	CSVELGAFGAQYF
TRBV7-2	.	TRBJ2-7	.	TGTGCCAGCAGCCGGATCAGGGGATCGTACGAGCAGTACTTC	CASSRIRGSYEQYF
TRBV29-1	.	TRBJ1-2	once	TGCAGCGTTGTAACCAGCTATGGCTACACCTTC	CSVVTSYGYTF
TRBV4-1	.	TRBJ1-5	.	TGCGCCAGCAGCAATAGAGGCACTTTCAATCAGCCCCAGCATTTT	CASSNRGTFNQPQHF
TRBV4-1	.	TRBJ2-5	.	TGCGCCAGCAGCCAAGATCTGGGTTGGGAGACCCAGTACTTC	CASSQDLGWETQYF
TRBV11-3	.	TRBJ2-4	.	TGTGCCAGCACTCAGTTGGGGAAAAACATTCAGTACTTC	CASTQLGKNIQYF
TRBV4-3	.	TRBJ2-1	.	TGCGCCAGCAGCCAAGGTCTAGCTGGTGAGCAGTTCTTC	CASSQGLAGEQFF
TRBV30	.	TRBJ2-1	.	TGTGCCTGGAGTGTACAGCGAGGCGATGAGCAGTTCTTC	CAWSVQRGDEQFF
TRBV9	.	TRBJ1-1	few	TGTGCCAGCAGCCCCCGGACAGTGAACACTGAAGCTTTCTTT	CASSPRTVNTEAFF
TRBV29-1	.	TRBJ1-2	.	TGCAGCGTTGAAGAAGGGGTATTTGGCTACACCTTC	CSVEEGVFGYTF
TRBV7-9	.	TRBJ1-2	.	TGTGCCAGCAGCTGGAATCAGGGATTCAACTATGGCTACACCTTC	CASSWNQGFNYGYTF
TRBV10-3	TRBD2	TRBJ2-2	few	TGTGCCATCAGTGAGGAACTAGCGGGATCCGGGGAGCTGTTTTTT	CAISEELAGSGELFF
TRBV27	TRBD1	TRBJ2-7	.	TGTGCCAGCAGTTTCGGGACAGGGGGCTTCGAGCAGTACTTC	CASSFGTGGFEQYF
TRBV4-3	.	TRBJ1-1	.	TGCGCCAGCAGCCAATTACAGGGAATGAACACTGAAGCTTTCTTT	CASSQLQGMNTEAFF
TRBV29-1	.	TRBJ2-7	few	TGCAGCGTTGTGTCGGGAAACGAGCAGTACTTC	CSVVSGNEQYF
TRBV4-1	TRBD1	TRBJ1-4	.	TGCGCCAGCAGCCTCGGACAGGGTGGGGAGAAACTGTTTTTT	CASSLGQGGEKLFF
TRBV4-3	.	TRBJ1-2	medium-sized	TGCGCCAGCAGCCAAGTTTCGCTAGCCACAGACTATGGCTACACCTTC	CASSQVSLATDYGYTF
TRBV30	TRBD2	TRBJ2-1	.	TGTGCCTGGAGTAGCGGGGCCTACAATGAGCAGTTCTTC	CAWSSGAYNEQFF
TRBV4-1	.	TRBJ1-2	.	TGCGCCAGCAGCCAAGAAGTCAACAACTATGGCTACACCTTC	CASSQEVNNYGYTF
TRBV2	.	TRBJ1-1	.	TGTGCCAGCAGTGAAGGTGTTAACACTGAAGCTTTCTTT	CASSEGVNTEAFF
TRBV30	.	TRBJ2-2	.	TGTGCCTGGAGCCTAACTTGGGGGGAAGTTTTCACCGGGGAGCTGTTTTTT	CAWSLTWGEVFTGELFF
TRBV4-3	.	TRBJ1-2	few	TGCGCCAGCAGCCAAGATCGGGGCCGCGGGTTTGAGGGCTACACCTTC	CASSQDRGRGFEGYTF
TRBV4-3	.	TRBJ1-1	.	TGCGCCAGCAGCCAACACAAGAACACTGAAGCTTTCTTT	CASSQHKNTEAFF
TRBV6-5	TRBD1	TRBJ1-1	few	TGTGCCAGTGACAGGGGACCTGAAGCTTTCTTT	CASDRGPEAFF
TRBV7-2	.	TRBJ1-2	once	TGTGCCAGCAGACCGACCGGGACAACCTATGGCTACACCTTC	CASRPTGTTYGYTF
TRBV30	TRBD1	TRBJ1-2	.	TGTGCCTGGAGGGGGGCCGGGACAGGCGATGGCTACACCTTC	CAWRGAGTGDGYTF
TRBV27	TRBD1	TRBJ2-2	.	TGTGCCAGCAGTCCAGGGACAGGGTTAGGGGAGCTGTTTTTT	CASSPGTGLGELFF
TRBV30	TRBD1	TRBJ1-5	.	TGTGCCTGGAGTACAGGGGGTAACAATCAGCCCCAGCATTTT	CAWSTGGNNQPQHF
TRBV27	.	TRBJ1-5	.	TGTGCCAGCAGTCCTACCTGGGCCCAGCCCCAGCATTTT	CASSPTWAQPQHF
TRBV14	TRBD1	TRBJ1-2	few	TGTGCCAGCAGCCAAGATCACAGGGGATTCTATGGCTACACCTTC	CASSQDHRGFYGYTF
TRBV29-1	.	TRBJ1-2	once	TGCAGCGTTGGAGGAGAGAGCTATGGCTACACCTTC	CSVGGESYGYTF
TRBV6-6	.	TRBJ2-2	few	TGTGCCAGCAGTTACTCGAAGGGCACCGGGGAGCTGTTTTTT	CASSYSKGTGELFF
TRBV7-8	TRBD2	TRBJ2-5	.	TGTGCCAGCAGCTCCTTGACTAGCGGGGGAGAGACCCAGTACTTC	CASSSLTSGGETQYF
TRBV7-2	.	TRBJ2-1	.	TGTGCCAGCAGCGGGACCCTCGGCCCCCTCAATGAGCAGTTCTTC	CASSGTLGPLNEQFF
TRBV7-2	.	TRBJ2-1	.	TGTGCCAGCTTGCCGGGGCATACCTACAATGAGCAGTTCTTC	CASLPGHTYNEQFF
TRBV10-2	TRBD2	TRBJ2-5	.	TGCGCCAGCAGGGAGACTAGCGGATCCCAAGAGACCCAGTACTTC	CASRETSGSQETQYF
TRBV5-1	TRBD1	TRBJ2-7	.	TGCGCCAGCAGCTTGGCAGTCGGGACAGGGAAAGAGCAGTACTTC	CASSLAVGTGKEQYF
TRBV30	TRBD1	TRBJ1-1	.	TGTGCCTGGAGTGTTACACAGGGGGACACTGAAGCTTTCTTT	CAWSVTQGDTEAFF
TRBV10-3	.	TRBJ2-7	.	TGTGCCATCAGTAGGTCCTTCGAGCAGTACTTC	CAISRSFEQYF
TRBV2	TRBD1	TRBJ2-7	.	TGTGCCAGCCGGGACAGGGGCTCCGTGCAGTACTTC	CASRDRGSVQYF
TRBV28	.	TRBJ2-5	.	TGTGCCAGCAGTCCACGGGACTTCCAAGAGACCCAGTACTTC	CASSPRDFQETQYF
TRBV9	.	TRBJ2-7	.	TGTGCCAGCAGCGTAGCATACGATAAAGAGCAGTACTTC	CASSVAYDKEQYF
TRBV6-1	.	TRBJ2-6	few	TGTGCCAGCAGAAAATCGAACTCTGGGGCCAACGTCCTGACTTTC	CASRKSNSGANVLTF
TRBV5-1	TRBD1	TRBJ1-2	.	TGCGCCAGCAGCTTAGGACAGGGTCGTGGCTACACCTTC	CASSLGQGRGYTF
TRBV29-1	.	TRBJ1-2	.	TGCAGCGACAGCCGGGGCTACACCTTC	CSDSRGYTF
TRBV2	.	TRBJ1-2	.	TGTGCCAGCAGTGAAGTCGGACAGCACGATGGCTACACCTTC	CASSEVGQHDGYTF
TRBV29-1	.	TRBJ1-1	.	TGCAGCGTTGAAACGGAGGACTCGGGGGTCTGGAACACTGAAGCTTTCTTT	CSVETEDSGVWNTEAFF
TRBV7-6	.	TRBJ2-7	.	TGTGCCAGCAGCTTAGAGATAGGCTCCGAGCAGTACTTC	CASSLEIGSEQYF
TRBV5-6	.	TRBJ2-2	.	TGTGCCAGCAGCTTGGTCGCCAGGGGGGCCACCGGGGAGCTGTTTTTT	CASSLVARGATGELFF
TRBV7-9	TRBD1	TRBJ2-2	once	TGTGCCAGCAGCTCCTCCGGGACAGGGGAGGCCGGGGAGCTGTTTTTT	CASSSSGTGEAGELFF
TRBV4-1	TRBD1	TRBJ2-7	.	TGCGCCAGCAGCCTTGGACAGGGGCCGACCTACGAGCAGTACTTC	CASSLGQGPTYEQYF